These 13 T cell receptor beta chains were all obtained from the same sample, sequenced in a study of human T cells and chemical hapten exposure. TCRdb called the RACE reads again in MiXCR, with one record for every CDR3 protein. The data show approximately 84,000 distinct CDR3 sequences, around 10% seen once. The sample's time point: patch test 2, 6 weeks after DPC sensitization. Specified treatment: therapeutic diphenylcyclopropenone sensitization with weekly scalp DPC. The sequences come from whole blood, collected in connection with sensitization to the hapten diphenylcyclopropenone (DPC). All receptors come from a man younger than 30 with alopecia areata. Some clones in this sample may be carry-over from other donors' samples.

This clonotype has ten or more counts. The rearrangement uses TRBV4-2 and TRBJ2-2; 9 positions match TRBD2. The V gene's germline CDR1 is LGHNA and CDR2 YNFKEQ. V shed 3 bases, J shed 2 bases, and the junction held 7 bases outside the gene matches. This CDR3 comprises 17 residues. CDR3: CASSHQSGGLNTGELFF. The DNA for the CDR3 is TGTGCCAGCAGCCACCAAAGCGGGGGGCTCAACACCGGGGAGCTGTTTTTT.

CDR3 coding DNA: TGTGCCAGTAGTATCCGGACAGGAACCTACGAGCAGTACTTC. This gives the protein CASSIRTGTYEQYF. The chain is built from TRBV19 and TRBJ2-7, with TRBD1 identical over 7 bases. In germline, CDR1 is LNHDA, CDR2 SQIVND (reference sequence). The CDR3 spans 14 residues. Germline trimming cut 3 bases from V and 2 bases from J; bases unmatched to any gene: 4.

This clonotype was detected a few times. CDR3 in DNA: TGTGCCAGCAGTTTATCAGGCAACCCAAGAGGCTACACCTTC. It is translated as CASSLSGNPRGYTF. The chain combines TRBV27 with TRBJ1-2; D remains unclear. The CDR3 totals 14 residues. The V gene's germline CDR1 is MNHEY and CDR2 SMNVEV (reference sequence). V shed 0 bases and J shed 8 bases, with 13 bases lying between them.

The V gene is TRBV11-2, the J gene TRBJ2-5; TRBD2 aligns across 8 bases. The CDR3 runs 17 residues. Trimming took 5 bases from V and 4 from J; bases not matched to a gene: 15. CDR1 and CDR2 (germline): SGHAT, FQNNGV. This CDR3 reads CASSPNSRPSGGETQYF. The CDR3 nucleotides are TGTGCCAGCAGCCCGAATAGCCGCCCGAGCGGGGGAGAGACCCAGTACTTC.

There are a few counts of this clonotype. The chain has TRBV6-2 or TRBV6-3 and TRBJ2-7; 8 positions match TRBD1. The CDR3 consists of 17 residues. V shed 4 bases and J 2 bases; nucleotides not matched to a gene: 13. Germline values: CDR1 MNHEY, CDR2 SVGEGT. The chain's CDR3 is CASSSPPWTGPPYEQYF. The CDR3 DNA sequence: TGTGCCAGCAGTTCTCCCCCCTGGACAGGGCCGCCCTACGAGCAGTACTTC.

This clonotype was counted at least ten times. The chain employs TRBV7-9 and TRBJ1-4; no definite D call. V gave up 1 base and J gave up 6 bases, with 15 bases separating them. CDR3 length equals 16 residues. Germline V lookup: CDR1 SEHNR, CDR2 FQNEAQ (reference sequence). Here the CDR3 DNA reads TGTGCCAGCAGCTTAGTTAATGACGGGATAGATGAAAAACTGTTTTTT. Amino acids: CASSLVNDGIDEKLFF.

This clonotype turned up a few times. The chain links TRBV6-2 or TRBV6-3 to TRBJ2-7; unclear D gene. V lost 5 bases, J lost 3 bases, and 14 bases lay in between. The V gene's germline CDR1 is MNHEY and CDR2 SVGEGT. CDR3 length: 14 residues. The CDR3 nucleotides read TGTGCCAGCAGTGTGCCGGGTCTCCTCTACGAGCAGTACGTC. It codes for CASSVPGLLYEQYV.

The chain links TRBV15 to TRBJ2-3, with 8 bases that match TRBD1. CDR1 and CDR2 from the germline V gene are LNHNV and YYDKDF (reference sequence). The CDR3 covers 17 residues. With V trimmed by 0 bases and J by 3 bases, 8 bases remained unmatched. CDR3 residues: CATSRDGRGRRTDTQYF. CDR3 sequence (DNA): TGTGCCACCAGCAGAGATGGCAGGGGGCGCAGGACAGATACGCAGTATTTT.

This clonotype was counted at least ten times. This chain connects TRBV7-3 to TRBJ1-5, with TRBD1 matching 8 bases. This CDR3 spans 16 amino acids. Germline CDR1 reads SGHTA; CDR2 reads FQGTGA. V was clipped by 4 bases and J by 2 bases; unmatched bases: 7. Written as DNA, the CDR3 is TGTGCCAGCAGCTGGTTTCGGGGACAGGGCAATCAGCCCCAGCATTTT. It specifies CASSWFRGQGNQPQHF.

This clonotype was seen many times. V usage is TRBV2 and J usage is TRBJ1-2, with no clear D. The CDR3 runs to 12 residues. Germline-derived CDR1 and CDR2 are SNHLY and FYNNEI. V lost 4 bases and J 3 bases, leaving 6 bases between the germline ends. The CDR3 loop is CASSVSDYGYTF. CDR3 nucleotides: TGTGCCAGCAGTGTGTCAGACTATGGCTACACCTTC.

This clonotype showed up many times. The rearrangement joins TRBV10-3 to TRBJ1-2; 7 positions match TRBD1. J gave up 3 bases and V 4 bases, and 11 bases lay outside the gene matches. The CDR3 sequence is 16 residues long. Germline CDR1 reads ENHRY; CDR2 reads SYGVKD. The CDR3 sequence: CAISGETGNLHYGYTF. CDR3 sequence (DNA): TGTGCCATCAGTGGCGAGACAGGGAATCTCCACTATGGCTACACCTTC.

Details on this clonotype: A much bigger clone sits one base away, suggesting this may be a read error. This chain links TRBV6-2 or TRBV6-3 with TRBJ2-6; tentative D call: TRBD1 (6 bases). CDR3 size: 20 residues. In germline, CDR1 is MNHEY, CDR2 SVGEGT. V lost 0 bases to trimming and J lost 5 bases, with 23 bases between them. The CDR3 spells CASSYSRRVVQGPRANVLTF. CDR3 nucleotides: TGTGCCAGCAGTTACTCGAGGCGCGTTGTACAGGGCCCTCGGGCCAACGTCCTGACTTTC.

This clonotype was seen at least ten times. The rearrangement links TRBV20-1 to TRBJ2-3; TRBD2 matches 7 bases. V trimming: 2 bases; J trimming: 6 bases; junction bases outside the gene matches: 5. The CDR3 loop spans 13 amino acids. Germline V gene sequence: CDR1 DFQATT, CDR2 SNEGSKA (reference sequence). CDR3 protein: CSARLEAGDTQYF. CDR3 in DNA: TGCAGTGCTAGACTTGAAGCGGGGGATACGCAGTATTTT.